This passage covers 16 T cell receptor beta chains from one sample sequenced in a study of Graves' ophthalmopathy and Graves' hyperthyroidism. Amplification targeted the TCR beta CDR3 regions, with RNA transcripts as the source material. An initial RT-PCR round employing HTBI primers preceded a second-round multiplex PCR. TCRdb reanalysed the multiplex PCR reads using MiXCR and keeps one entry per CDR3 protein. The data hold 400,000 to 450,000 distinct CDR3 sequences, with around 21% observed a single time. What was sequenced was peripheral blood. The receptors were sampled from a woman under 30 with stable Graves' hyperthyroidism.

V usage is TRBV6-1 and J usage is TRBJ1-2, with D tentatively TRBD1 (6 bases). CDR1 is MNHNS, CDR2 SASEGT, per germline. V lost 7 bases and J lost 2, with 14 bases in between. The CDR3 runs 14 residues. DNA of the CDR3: TGTGCCAGCACCTCAGGGGCGTCCAACTATGGCTACACCTTC. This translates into CASTSGASNYGYTF.

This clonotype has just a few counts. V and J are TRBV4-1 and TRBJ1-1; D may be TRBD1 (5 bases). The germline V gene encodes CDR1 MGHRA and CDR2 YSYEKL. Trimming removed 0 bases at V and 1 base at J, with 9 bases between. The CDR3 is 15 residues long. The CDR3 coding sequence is TGCGCCAGCAGCCAAGACAGGGCACCGAACACTGAAGCTTTCTTT. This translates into CASSQDRAPNTEAFF.

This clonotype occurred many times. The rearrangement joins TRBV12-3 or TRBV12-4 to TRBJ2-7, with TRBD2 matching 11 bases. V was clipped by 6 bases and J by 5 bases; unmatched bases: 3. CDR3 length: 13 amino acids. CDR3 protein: CASRVAGGHEQYF. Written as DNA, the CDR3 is TGTGCCAGCAGGGTAGCGGGGGGGCACGAGCAGTACTTC.

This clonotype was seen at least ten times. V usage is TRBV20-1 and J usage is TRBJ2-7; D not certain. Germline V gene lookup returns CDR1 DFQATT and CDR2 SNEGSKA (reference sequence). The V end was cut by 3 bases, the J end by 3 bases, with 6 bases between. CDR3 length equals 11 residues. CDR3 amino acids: CSARSDYEQYF. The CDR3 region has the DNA TGCAGTGCTAGGTCCGACTACGAGCAGTACTTC.

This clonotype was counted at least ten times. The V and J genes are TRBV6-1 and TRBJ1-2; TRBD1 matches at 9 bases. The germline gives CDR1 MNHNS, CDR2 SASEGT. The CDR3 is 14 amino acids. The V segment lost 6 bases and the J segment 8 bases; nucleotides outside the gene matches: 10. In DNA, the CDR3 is TGTGCCAGCAGCCTAGACAGGGGGGATTGGGGCTACACCTTC. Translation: CASSLDRGDWGYTF.

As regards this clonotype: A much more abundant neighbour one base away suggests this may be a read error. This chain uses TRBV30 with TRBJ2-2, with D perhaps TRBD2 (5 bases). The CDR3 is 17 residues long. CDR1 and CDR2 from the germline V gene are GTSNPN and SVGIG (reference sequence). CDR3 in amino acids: CALVRIIYGSNTGELCF. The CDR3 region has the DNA TGTGCCTTAGTGAGGATTATCTATGGGAGCAACACCGGGGAGCTGTGTTTT.

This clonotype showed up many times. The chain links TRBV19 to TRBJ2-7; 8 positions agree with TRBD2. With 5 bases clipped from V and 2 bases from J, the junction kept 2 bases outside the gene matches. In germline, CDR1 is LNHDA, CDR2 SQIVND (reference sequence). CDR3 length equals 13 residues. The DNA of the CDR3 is TGTGCCAGTAGTGCAGCGGGAGCCTACGAGCAGTACTTC. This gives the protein CASSAAGAYEQYF.

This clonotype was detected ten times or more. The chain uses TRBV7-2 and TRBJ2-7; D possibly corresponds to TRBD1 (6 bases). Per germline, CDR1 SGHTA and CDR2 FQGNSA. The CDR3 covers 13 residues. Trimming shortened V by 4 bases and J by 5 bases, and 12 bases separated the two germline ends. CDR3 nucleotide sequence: TGTGCCAGCAGCTCTGAGGGGGTACACGAGCAGTACTTC. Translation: CASSSEGVHEQYF.

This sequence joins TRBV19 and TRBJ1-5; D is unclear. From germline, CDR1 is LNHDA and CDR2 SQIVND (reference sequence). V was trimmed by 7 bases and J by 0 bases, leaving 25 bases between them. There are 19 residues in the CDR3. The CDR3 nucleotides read TGTGCCAGTACCCCCATAGGGAGAGGATGGTGGGATAGCAATCAGCCCCAGCATTTT. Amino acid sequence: CASTPIGRGWWDSNQPQHF.

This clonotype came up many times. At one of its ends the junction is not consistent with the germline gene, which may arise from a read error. This chain's CDR3 is CASSILAGGTGELFF. Here the CDR3 DNA reads TGTGCCAGTAGTATACTAGCGGGCGGCACCGGAGAGCTGTTTTTT. The J gene is TRBJ2-2, the V gene TRBV19; 8 bases are shared with TRBD2. The CDR3 is 15 residues long. Germline CDR1 and CDR2: LNHDA and SQIVND (reference sequence). Supplemented by reference TRBV19 and TRBJ2-2, the full variable domain reads DGGITQSPKYLFRKEGQNVTLSCEQNLNHDAMYWYRQDPGQGLRLIYYSQIVNDFQKGDIAEGYSVSREKKESFPLTVTSAQKNPTAFYLCASSILAGGTGELFFGEGSRLTVL.

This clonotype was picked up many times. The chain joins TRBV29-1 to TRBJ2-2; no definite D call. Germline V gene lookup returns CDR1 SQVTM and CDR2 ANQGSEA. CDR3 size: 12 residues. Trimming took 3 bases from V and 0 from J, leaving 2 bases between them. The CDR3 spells CSVDPNTGELFF. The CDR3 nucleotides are TGCAGCGTTGACCCGAACACCGGGGAGCTGTTTTTT.

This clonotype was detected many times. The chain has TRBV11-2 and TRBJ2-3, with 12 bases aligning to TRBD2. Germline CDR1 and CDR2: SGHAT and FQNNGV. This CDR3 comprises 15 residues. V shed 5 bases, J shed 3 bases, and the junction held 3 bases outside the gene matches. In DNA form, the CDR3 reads TGTGCCAGCAGCAACGGACTAGCGGGAACAGATACGCAGTATTTT. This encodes CASSNGLAGTDTQYF.

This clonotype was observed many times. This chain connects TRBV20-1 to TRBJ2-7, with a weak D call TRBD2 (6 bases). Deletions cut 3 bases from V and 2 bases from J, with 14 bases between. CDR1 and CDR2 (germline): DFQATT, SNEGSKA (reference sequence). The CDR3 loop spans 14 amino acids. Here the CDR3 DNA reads TGCAGTGCTAGTGGCACGCTAGCGACCTACGAGCAGTACTTC. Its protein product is CSASGTLATYEQYF.

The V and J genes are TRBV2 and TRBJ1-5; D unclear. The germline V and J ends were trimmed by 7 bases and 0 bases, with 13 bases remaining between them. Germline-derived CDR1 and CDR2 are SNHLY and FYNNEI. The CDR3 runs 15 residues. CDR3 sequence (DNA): TGTGCCAGCAAGGGCCTGATGAATAGCAATCAGCCCCAGCATTTT. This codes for CASKGLMNSNQPQHF.

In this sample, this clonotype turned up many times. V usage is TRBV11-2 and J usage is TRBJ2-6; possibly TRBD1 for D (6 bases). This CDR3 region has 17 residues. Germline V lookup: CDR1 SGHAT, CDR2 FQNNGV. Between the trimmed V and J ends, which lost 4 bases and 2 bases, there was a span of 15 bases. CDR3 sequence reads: CASSSRRGQTGANVLTF. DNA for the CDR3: TGTGCCAGCAGCTCCCGACGAGGACAGACTGGGGCCAACGTCCTGACTTTC.

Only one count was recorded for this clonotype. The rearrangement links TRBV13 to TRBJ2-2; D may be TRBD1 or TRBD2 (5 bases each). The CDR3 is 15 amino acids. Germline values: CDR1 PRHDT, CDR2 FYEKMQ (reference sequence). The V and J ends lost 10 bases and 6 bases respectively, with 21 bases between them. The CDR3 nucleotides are TGTGCCAACGCCCCCTGGGGGACGGAAGCCGGGGAGCTGTTTTTT. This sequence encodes CANAPWGTEAGELFF.